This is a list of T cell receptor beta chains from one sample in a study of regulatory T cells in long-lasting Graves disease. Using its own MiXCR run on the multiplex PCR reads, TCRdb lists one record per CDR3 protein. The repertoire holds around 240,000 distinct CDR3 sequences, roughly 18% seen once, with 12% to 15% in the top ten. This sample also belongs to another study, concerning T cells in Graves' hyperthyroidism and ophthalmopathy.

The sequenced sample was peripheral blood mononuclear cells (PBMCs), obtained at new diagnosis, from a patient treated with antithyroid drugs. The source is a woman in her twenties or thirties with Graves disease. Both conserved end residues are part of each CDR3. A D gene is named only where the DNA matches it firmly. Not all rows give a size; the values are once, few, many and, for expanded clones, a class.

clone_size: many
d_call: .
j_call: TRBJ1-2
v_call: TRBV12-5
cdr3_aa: CASGLAPGADGYTF
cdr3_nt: TGTGCTAGTGGACTCGCCCCGGGGGCGGATGGCTACACCTTC

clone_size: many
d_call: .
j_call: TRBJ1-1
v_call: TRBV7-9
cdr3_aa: CASSTGTLNTEAFF
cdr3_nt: TGTGCCAGCAGCACCGGGACACTGAACACTGAAGCTTTCTTT

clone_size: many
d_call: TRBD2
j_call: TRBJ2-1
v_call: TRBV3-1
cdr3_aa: CASSQTSGHEQFF
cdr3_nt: TGTGCCAGCAGCCAAACTAGCGGCCATGAGCAGTTCTTC

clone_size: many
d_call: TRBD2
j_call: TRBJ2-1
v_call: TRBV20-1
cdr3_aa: CSARDWTSGGHSYNEQFF
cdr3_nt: TGCAGTGCTAGAGATTGGACTAGCGGGGGCCACTCCTACAATGAGCAGTTCTTC

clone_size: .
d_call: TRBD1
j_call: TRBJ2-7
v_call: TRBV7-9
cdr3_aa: CASSRQGAYEQYF
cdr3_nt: TGTGCCAGCAGCAGACAGGGGGCCTACGAGCAGTACTTC

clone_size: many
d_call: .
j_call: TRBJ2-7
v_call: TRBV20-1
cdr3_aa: CSARILTYEQYF
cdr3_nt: TGCAGTGCTAGAATATTGACGTACGAGCAGTACTTC

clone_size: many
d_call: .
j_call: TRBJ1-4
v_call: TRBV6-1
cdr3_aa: CASSAVGSNEKLFF
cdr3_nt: TGTGCCAGCAGTGCCGTCGGCTCTAATGAAAAACTGTTTTTT

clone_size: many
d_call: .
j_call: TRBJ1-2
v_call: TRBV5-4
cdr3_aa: CASSLPNGNGYTF
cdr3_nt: TGTGCCAGCAGCTTGCCTAACGGCAATGGCTACACCTTC

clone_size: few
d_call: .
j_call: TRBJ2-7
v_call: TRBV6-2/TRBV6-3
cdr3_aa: CASSLLVYEQYF
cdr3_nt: TGTGCCAGCAGTTTACTCGTCTACGAGCAGTACTTC

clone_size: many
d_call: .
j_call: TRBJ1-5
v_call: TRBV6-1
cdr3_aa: CASSRTVYSNQPQHF
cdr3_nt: TGTGCCAGCAGTAGGACAGTCTATAGCAATCAGCCCCAGCATTTT

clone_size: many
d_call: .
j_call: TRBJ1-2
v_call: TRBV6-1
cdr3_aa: CASSTQGWRYGYTF
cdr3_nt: TGTGCCAGCAGTACACAGGGTTGGCGCTATGGCTACACCTTC

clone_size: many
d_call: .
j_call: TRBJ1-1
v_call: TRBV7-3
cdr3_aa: CASSPLAGATEAFF
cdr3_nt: TGTGCCAGCAGCCCCCTCGCGGGGGCCACTGAAGCTTTCTTT

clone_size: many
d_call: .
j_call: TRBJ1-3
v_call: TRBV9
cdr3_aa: CASSLGATASGNTIYF
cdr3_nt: TGTGCCAGCAGTTTGGGGGCGACAGCCTCTGGAAACACCATATATTTT

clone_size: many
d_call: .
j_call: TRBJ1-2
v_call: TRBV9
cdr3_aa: CASSNGQKGYTF
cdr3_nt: TGTGCCAGCAGCAACGGACAGAAGGGATACACCTTC

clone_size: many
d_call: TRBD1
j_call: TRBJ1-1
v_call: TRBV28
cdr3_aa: CASSLGHRGIRNTEAFF
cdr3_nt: TGTGCCAGCAGTTTAGGGCACAGGGGGATAAGGAACACTGAAGCTTTCTTT

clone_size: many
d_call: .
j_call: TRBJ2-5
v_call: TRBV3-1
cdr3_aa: CASSQEVGAPGSETQYF
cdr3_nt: TGTGCCAGCAGCCAAGAGGTCGGGGCGCCGGGATCGGAGACCCAGTACTTC

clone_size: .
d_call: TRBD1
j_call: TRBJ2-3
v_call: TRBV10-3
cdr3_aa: CAIKAGGSGDTQYF
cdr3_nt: TGTGCCATCAAAGCAGGGGGATCGGGGGATACGCAGTATTTT

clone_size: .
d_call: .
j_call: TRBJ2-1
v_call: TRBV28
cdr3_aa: CASTSGAGEQFF
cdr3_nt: TGTGCCAGCACCTCTGGGGCCGGTGAGCAGTTCTTC

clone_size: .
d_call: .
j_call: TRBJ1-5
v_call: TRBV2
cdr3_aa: CASSDEYNQPQHF
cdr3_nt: TGTGCCAGCAGTGATGAGTACAATCAGCCCCAGCATTTT

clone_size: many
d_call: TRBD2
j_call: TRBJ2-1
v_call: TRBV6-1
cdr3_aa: CASSKGSGGHYNEQFF
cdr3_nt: TGTGCCAGCAGTAAGGGAAGCGGGGGGCACTACAATGAGCAGTTCTTC

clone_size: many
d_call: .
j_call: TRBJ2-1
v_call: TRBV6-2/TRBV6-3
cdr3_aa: CASSYSVGINEQFF
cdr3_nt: TGTGCCAGCAGTTACTCGGTAGGGATCAATGAGCAGTTCTTC

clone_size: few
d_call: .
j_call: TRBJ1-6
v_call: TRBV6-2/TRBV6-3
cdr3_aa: CASSEAGGSYNSPLHF
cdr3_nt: TGTGCCAGCAGTGAAGCGGGGGGCTCCTATAATTCACCCCTCCACTTT

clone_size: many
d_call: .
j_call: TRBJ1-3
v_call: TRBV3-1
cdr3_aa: CASSSATSGNTIYF
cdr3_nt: TGTGCCAGCAGCTCTGCCACGTCTGGAAACACCATATATTTT

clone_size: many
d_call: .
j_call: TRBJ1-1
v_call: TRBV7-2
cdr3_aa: CASSSQQGNTEAFF
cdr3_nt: TGTGCCAGCAGCTCCCAACAGGGGAACACTGAAGCTTTCTTT

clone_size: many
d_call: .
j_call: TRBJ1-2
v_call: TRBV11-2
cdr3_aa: CASTGIYGYTF
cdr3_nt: TGTGCCAGTACAGGAATCTATGGCTACACCTTC

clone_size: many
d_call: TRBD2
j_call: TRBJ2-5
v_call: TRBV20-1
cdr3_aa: CSAQGGLAGGTATQYF
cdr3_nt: TGCAGTGCCCAGGGCGGACTAGCGGGGGGTACGGCGACCCAGTACTTC

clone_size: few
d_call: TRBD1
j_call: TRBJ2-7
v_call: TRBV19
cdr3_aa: CASSIGTASYEQYF
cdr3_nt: TGTGCCAGTAGTATCGGGACAGCCTCCTACGAGCAGTACTTC